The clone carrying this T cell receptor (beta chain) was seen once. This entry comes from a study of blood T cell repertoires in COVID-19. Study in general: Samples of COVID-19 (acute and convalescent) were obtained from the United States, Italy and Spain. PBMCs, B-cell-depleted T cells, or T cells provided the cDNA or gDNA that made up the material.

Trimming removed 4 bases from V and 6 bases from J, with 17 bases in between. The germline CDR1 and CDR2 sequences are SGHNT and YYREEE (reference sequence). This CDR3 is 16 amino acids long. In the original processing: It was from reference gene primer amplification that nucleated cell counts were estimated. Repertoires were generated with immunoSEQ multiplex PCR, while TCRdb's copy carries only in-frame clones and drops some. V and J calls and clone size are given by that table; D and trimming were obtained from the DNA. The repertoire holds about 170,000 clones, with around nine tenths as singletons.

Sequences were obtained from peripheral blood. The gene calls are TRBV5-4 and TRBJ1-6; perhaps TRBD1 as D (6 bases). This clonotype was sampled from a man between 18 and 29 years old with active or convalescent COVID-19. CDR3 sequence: CASSPVPRGSNSPLHF. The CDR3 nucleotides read TGTGCCAGCAGCCCAGTACCCAGGGGATCTAATTCACCCCTCCACTTT.